This TCR beta chain was profiled in a study of post-analysis software for immune sequencing data (dated by TCRdb to between 2014 and 2016). Study-level background: Disease courses on record covered relapsing-remitting, secondary progressive and progressive-relapsing multiple sclerosis, though some patients had no subtype annotation. Patient repertoires were compared against about a dozen previously published healthy control repertoires from donors aged 6 to 25 years. A subset of samples was prepared in parallel using single-end sample barcoding, then pooled and co-amplified after Illumina adapter ligation. Results the study describes overall, beyond this receptor: The control group was slightly older than the multiple sclerosis patient group. Significantly higher frequencies in patients than in controls were found for a handful of TRBV segments, including TRBV5-6, TRBV5-1 and TRBV20-1. Strong co-clustering of samples prepared in the same batch was shown by direct clustering with F measure, prompting a batch-effect correction. Normalized Chao1 diversity was significantly lower in multiple sclerosis patients than controls, suggesting substantial peripheral T-cell clonal expansion.

To demonstrate the VDJtools post-analysis software, the study profiled TCR beta repertoires from the peripheral blood of around 13 young patients with multiple sclerosis. The multiple sclerosis patients were children and adolescents ranging in age from about 6 to 17 years. Library prep was done by PCR. This sample was sequenced with an Illumina HiSeq 2500. To reduce PCR and sequencing biases, unique molecular identifiers were built into the TCR beta cDNA libraries. Every 1 to 10 million input T cells yielded some 500,000 cDNA molecules, meaning each molecule approximated one T cell. The patient libraries were prepared and sequenced using the same protocol as the earlier healthy control dataset. Samples belonging to the same batch were prepared together, multiplexed and sequenced on a shared HiSeq lane. The authors processed their data as follows. Raw barcoded reads were processed with MIGEC, discarding single-read molecular identifier groups before consensus assembly and CDR3 extraction. Clonotype tables were post-analysed with VDJtools, normalizing diversity by down-sampling all datasets to the smallest sample size. In repertoire overlap clustering, CDR3 amino acid sequences, but not nucleotide sequences, were matched to correct batch-related cross-sample contamination. The public reads were reprocessed in TCRdb via fastp at Q25 and MiXCR, keeping in-frame beta chains. Under each unique CDR3 protein, matching rows form one entry showing the most common genes and DNA. TCRdb assigned the V and J calls; the authors' analysis was not used. Within this sample are a few hundred thousand distinct CDR3 sequences, with approximately 34% of them counted one time only. 6% of the sample goes to the ten largest clones.

This clonotype was counted a few times. No cognate antigen has been identified for it. No base quality information exists; no much larger clone differs at one position. V ends up 6 bases short and J 0 bases short, with an unmatched junction base count of 8. Per the germline V gene, MNHNS is the CDR1 and SASEGT is the CDR2. The CDR3 numbers 15 residues from cysteine through phenylalanine. Only the CDR3 region is kept as DNA, spanning 45 bases read in frame from base 1. The sequence was collected from a girl younger than 18 with multiple sclerosis. The sequence links TRBV6-1 to TRBJ2-7, and 7 junctional nucleotides match TRBD1. The specimen sequenced was blood. The CDR3 here reads CASRRGTASSYEQYF. The nucleotide sequence reads as follows: TGTGCCAGCAGAAGGGGGACAGCCAGCTCCTACGAGCAGTACTTC.